This entry describes one T cell receptor (beta chain). Its cognate antigen is unknown. Germline V CDR1 and CDR2: MNHEY, SVGEGT. The CDR3 has 12 amino acids. Trimming cost V 1 base and J 6 bases, with 6 bases left between them. Libraries were prepared by immunoSEQ multiplex PCR; TCRdb keeps only in-frame clonotypes and omits some of them. Found here are approximately 150,000 clones, around 84% of them singletons; the top ten hold about 4.8%. This sample is part of a study of T cell responses to AZD1222 COVID-19 vaccine. General study results and limits: Seropositive status at baseline applied to only six AZD1222 recipients. Nearly half of spike-specific TCRs reportedly target variant regions that are unmutated in the B.1.351 and B.1.1.7 variants. White British ancestry dominated among donors, who included more females, and clonal diversity was possibly underestimated.

It was second doses at about 4 or about 12 weeks that were pooled. This material consisted of peripheral blood, taken 28 days after the second AZD1222 dose. J is TRBJ1-1 and V is TRBV6-2 or TRBV6-3; possibly TRBD1 for D (5 bases). The sequence came from an adult who received the AZD1222 COVID-19 vaccine. This chain's CDR3 is CASSYLGPEAFF. The CDR3 bases are TGTGCCAGCAGTTACTTGGGGCCTGAAGCTTTCTTT.